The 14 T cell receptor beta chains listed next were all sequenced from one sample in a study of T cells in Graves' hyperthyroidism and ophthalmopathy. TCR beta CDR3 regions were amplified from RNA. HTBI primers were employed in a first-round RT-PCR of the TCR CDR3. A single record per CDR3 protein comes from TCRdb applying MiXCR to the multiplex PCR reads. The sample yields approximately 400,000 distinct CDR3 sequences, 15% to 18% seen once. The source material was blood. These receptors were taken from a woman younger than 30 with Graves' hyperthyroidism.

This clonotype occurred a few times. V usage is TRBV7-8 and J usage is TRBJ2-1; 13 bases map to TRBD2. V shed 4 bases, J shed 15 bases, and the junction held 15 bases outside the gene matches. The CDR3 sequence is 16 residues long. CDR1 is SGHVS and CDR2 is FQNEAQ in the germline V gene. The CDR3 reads CASSSLRTSGSPLGFF. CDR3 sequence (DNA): TGTGCCAGCAGCTCGCTGCGGACTAGCGGGAGCCCCTTGGGGTTCTTC.

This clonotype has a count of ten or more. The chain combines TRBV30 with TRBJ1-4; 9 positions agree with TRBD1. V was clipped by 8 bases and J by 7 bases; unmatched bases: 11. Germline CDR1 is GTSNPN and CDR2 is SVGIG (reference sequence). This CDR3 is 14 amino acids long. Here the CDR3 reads CAIRTGTGLEKLFF. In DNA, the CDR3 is TGTGCCATCCGAACCGGGACAGGGCTTGAAAAACTGTTTTTT. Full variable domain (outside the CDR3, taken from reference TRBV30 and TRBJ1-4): SQTIHQWPATLVQPVGSPLSLECTVEGTSNPNLYWYRQAAGRGLQLLFYSVGIGQISSEVPQNLSASRPQDRQFILSSKKLLLSDSGFYLCAIRTGTGLEKLFFGSGTQLSVL.

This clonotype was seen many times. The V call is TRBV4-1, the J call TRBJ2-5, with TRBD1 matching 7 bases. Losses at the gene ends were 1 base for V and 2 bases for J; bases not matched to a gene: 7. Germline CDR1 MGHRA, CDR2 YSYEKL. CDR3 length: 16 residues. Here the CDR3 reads CASSQASDREQETQYF. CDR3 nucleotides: TGCGCCAGCAGCCAAGCGTCTGACAGGGAACAAGAGACCCAGTACTTC.

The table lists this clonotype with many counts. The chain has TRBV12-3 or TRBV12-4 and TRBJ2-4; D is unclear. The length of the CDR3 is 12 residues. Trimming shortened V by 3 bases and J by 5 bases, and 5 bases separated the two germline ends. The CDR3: CASSLAENIQYF. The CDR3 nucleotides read TGTGCCAGCAGTTTGGCCGAAAACATTCAGTACTTC.

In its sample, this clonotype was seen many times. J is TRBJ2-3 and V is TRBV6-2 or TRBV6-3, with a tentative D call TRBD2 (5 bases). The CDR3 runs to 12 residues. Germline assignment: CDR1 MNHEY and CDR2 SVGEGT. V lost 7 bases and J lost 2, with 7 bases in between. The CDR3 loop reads CASKEVTDTQYF. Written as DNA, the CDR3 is TGTGCCAGCAAGGAGGTCACAGATACGCAGTATTTT.

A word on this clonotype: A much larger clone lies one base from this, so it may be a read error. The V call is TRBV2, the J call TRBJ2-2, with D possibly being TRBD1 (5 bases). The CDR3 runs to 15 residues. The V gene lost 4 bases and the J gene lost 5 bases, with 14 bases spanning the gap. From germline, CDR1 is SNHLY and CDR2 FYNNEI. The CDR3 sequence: CASSVGEPNTGELFF. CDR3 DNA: TGTGCCAGCAGTGTAGGGGAACCAAATACCGGGGAGCTGTTTTTT.

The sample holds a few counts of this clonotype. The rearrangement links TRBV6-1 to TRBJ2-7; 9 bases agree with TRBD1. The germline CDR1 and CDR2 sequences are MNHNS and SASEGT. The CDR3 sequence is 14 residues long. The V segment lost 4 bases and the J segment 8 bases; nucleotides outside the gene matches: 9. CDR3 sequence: CASSVRTGASQQYF. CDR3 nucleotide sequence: TGTGCCAGCAGTGTCCGGACAGGGGCCTCTCAGCAGTACTTC.

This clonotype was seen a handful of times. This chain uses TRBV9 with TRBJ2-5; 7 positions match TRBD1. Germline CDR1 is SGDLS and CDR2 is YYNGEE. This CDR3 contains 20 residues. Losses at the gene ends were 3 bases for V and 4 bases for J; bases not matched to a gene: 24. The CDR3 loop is CASSANYTRDSLYRGETQYF. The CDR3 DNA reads TGTGCCAGCAGCGCAAACTATACCAGGGACAGCCTGTACCGAGGAGAGACCCAGTACTTC. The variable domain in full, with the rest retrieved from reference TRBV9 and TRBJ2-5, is DSGVTQTPKHLITATGQRVTLRCSPRSGDLSVYWYQQSLDQGLQFLIQYYNGEERAKGNILERFSAQQFPDLHSELNLSSLELGDSALYFCASSANYTRDSLYRGETQYFGPGTRLLVL.

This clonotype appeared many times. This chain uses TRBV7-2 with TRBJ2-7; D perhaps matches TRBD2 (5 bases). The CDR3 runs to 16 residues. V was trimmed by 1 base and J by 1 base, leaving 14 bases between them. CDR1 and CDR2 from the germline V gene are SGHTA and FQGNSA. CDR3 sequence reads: CASSLEGTGISYEQYF. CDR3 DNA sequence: TGTGCCAGCAGCTTAGAAGGTACGGGAATTTCCTACGAGCAGTACTTC.

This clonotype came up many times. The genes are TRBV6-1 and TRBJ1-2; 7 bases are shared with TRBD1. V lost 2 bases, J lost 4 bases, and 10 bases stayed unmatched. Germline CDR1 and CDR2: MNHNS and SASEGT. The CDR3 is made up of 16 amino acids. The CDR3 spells CASSESVLGGSYGYTF. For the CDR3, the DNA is TGTGCCAGCAGTGAAAGCGTATTAGGGGGCTCCTATGGCTACACCTTC.

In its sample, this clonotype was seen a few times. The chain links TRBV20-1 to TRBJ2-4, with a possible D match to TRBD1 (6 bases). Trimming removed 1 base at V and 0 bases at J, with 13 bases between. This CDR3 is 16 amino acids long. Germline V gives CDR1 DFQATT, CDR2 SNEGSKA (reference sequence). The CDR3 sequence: CSARAPQGLAKNIQYF. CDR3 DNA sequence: TGCAGTGCTAGAGCCCCCCAGGGGTTAGCCAAAAACATTCAGTACTTC.

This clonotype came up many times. CDR3 DNA: TGTGCCAGCAGTTTTTCTAGCGCTCACGAGCAGTACTTC. It is translated as CASSFSSAHEQYF. The chain employs TRBV12-3 or TRBV12-4 and TRBJ2-7; D perhaps matches TRBD2 (6 bases). Trimming pared 3 bases from V and 5 bases from J, leaving 11 bases between. This CDR3 region has 13 residues.

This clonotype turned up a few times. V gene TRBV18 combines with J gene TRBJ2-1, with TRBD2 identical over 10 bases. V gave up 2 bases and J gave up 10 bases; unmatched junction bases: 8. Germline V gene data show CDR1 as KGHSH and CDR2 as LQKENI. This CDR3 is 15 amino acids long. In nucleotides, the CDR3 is TGTGCCAGCTCACCATTTACTAGCGGGACTCGGGAGCAGTTCTTC. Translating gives CASSPFTSGTREQFF. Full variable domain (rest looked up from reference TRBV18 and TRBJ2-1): NAGVMQNPRHLVRRRGQEARLRCSPMKGHSHVYWYRQLPEEGLKFMVYLQKENIIDESGMPKERFSAEFPKEGPSILRIQQVVRGDSAAYFCASSPFTSGTREQFFGPGTRLTVL.

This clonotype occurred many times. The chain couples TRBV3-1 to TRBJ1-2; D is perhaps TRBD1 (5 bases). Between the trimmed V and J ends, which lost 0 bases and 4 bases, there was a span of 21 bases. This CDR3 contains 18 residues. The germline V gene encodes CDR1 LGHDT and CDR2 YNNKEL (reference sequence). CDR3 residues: CASSQDAGAGILFYGYTF. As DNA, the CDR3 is TGTGCCAGCAGCCAAGATGCTGGGGCAGGGATCCTTTTCTATGGCTACACCTTC.